The rows below give T cell receptor beta chains drawn from one sample of a study of blood T cell repertoires in COVID-19. TCRdb's table, derived via immunoSEQ multiplex PCR, lists solely in-frame clones and lacks some. The sample lists fewer than 150,000 clones, more than 80% occurring once. Sequencing was performed on peripheral blood. The receptor set was obtained from a human donor in a cohort sampled during active COVID-19. The CDR3 runs from the conserved cysteine through the conserved F or W. The D gene is left open where the match is weak. Only some rows state a clone size, as once, few, many or a class for expanded clones.

CASSLDGDEQYF | TGTGCCAGCAGCTTAGACGGTGACGAGCAGTACTTC | . | . | TRBJ2-7 | TRBV7-9
CASSLSPFEKLFF | TGTGCCAGCAGTTTATCTCCATTCGAAAAACTGTTTTTT | . | . | TRBJ1-4 | TRBV27
CASSVGGAGNTIYF | TGTGCCAGCAGCGTAGGGGGCGCTGGAAACACCATATATTTT | . | few | TRBJ1-3 | TRBV9
CASSQASGTLNEKLFF | TGTGCCAGCAGCCAGGCGTCCGGGACACTGAATGAAAAACTGTTTTTT | . | . | TRBJ1-4 | TRBV5-5
CASSTRRGGGAKNIQYF | TGTGCCAGCAGCACCCGGCGGGGGGGTGGAGCCAAAAACATTCAGTACTTC | TRBD2 | . | TRBJ2-4 | TRBV2
CASSPGGLALEQYF | TGTGCCAGCAGCCCAGGGGGACTAGCCCTCGAGCAGTACTTC | TRBD2 | . | TRBJ2-7 | TRBV9
CAISSTGGVANYGYTF | TGTGCCATCAGCTCGACAGGGGGTGTCGCTAACTATGGCTACACCTTC | TRBD1 | . | TRBJ1-2 | TRBV10-3
CASSRLPSGATTYEQYF | TGCGCCAGCAGCCGACTCCCCTCGGGAGCAACCACCTACGAGCAGTACTTC | . | . | TRBJ2-7 | TRBV4-1
CASSLTRLTVNTEAFF | TGTGCCAGCAGCCTCACGAGGTTGACAGTGAACACTGAAGCTTTCTTT | . | few | TRBJ1-1 | TRBV7-9
CASSQLTGTGDSNYGYTF | TGTGCCAGCAGCCAACTCACCGGGACAGGTGATTCTAACTATGGCTACACCTTC | TRBD1 | . | TRBJ1-2 | TRBV3-1/TRBV3-2
CASSPVGQAGVGYTF | TGTGCCAGCAGCCCAGTGGGACAGGCCGGGGTAGGCTACACCTTC | TRBD1 | . | TRBJ1-2 | TRBV5-4
CASSLQGLGKLFF | TGTGCCAGCAGTTTACAGGGTCTAGGAAAACTGTTTTTT | . | . | TRBJ1-4 | TRBV12-3/TRBV12-4
CASSISSGGPETQYF | TGTGCCAGCAGCATAAGTAGCGGGGGGCCAGAGACCCAGTACTTC | TRBD2 | . | TRBJ2-5 | TRBV7-2
CASSHPLGQQETQYF | TGTGCCAGCAGTCATCCTTTAGGACAGCAGGAGACCCAGTACTTC | . | . | TRBJ2-5 | TRBV11-2
CASSLTSAGELFF | TGTGCCAGCAGCCTAACTAGCGCCGGGGAGCTGTTTTTT | TRBD2 | . | TRBJ2-2 | TRBV5-4
CASRPGGGSSQYF | TGTGCCAGCCGCCCCGGGGGTGGGAGCTCGCAGTATTTT | . | . | TRBJ2-3 | TRBV6-5
CASSLEPGFSEKLFF | TGTGCCAGCAGTCTAGAACCGGGTTTCTCTGAAAAACTGTTTTTT | . | . | TRBJ1-4 | TRBV6-5
CASSRGGGVNTEAFF | TGTGCCAGCAGTAGAGGGGGGGGAGTGAACACTGAAGCTTTCTTT | . | . | TRBJ1-1 | TRBV6-5
CASSQDPGVGFYTF | TGCGCCAGCAGCCAAGACCCCGGGGTAGGGTTCTACACCTTC | . | . | TRBJ1-2 | TRBV4-1
CASSAGQYEQYF | TGTGCCAGCAGCGCTGGACAGTACGAGCAGTACTTC | . | . | TRBJ2-7 | TRBV5-5
CASSSATGLGQSYNSPLHF | TGTGCCAGCAGCTCGGCGACAGGGCTCGGTCAGTCCTATAATTCACCCCTCCACTTT | TRBD1 | . | TRBJ1-6 | TRBV5-8
CATSRTSGGTDTQYF | TGTGCCACCAGCAGAACTAGCGGAGGCACAGATACGCAGTATTTT | TRBD2 | . | TRBJ2-3 | TRBV15
CASSRRENGEAFF | TGTGCCAGCTCGCGCCGGGAAAACGGTGAAGCTTTCTTT | . | . | TRBJ1-1 | TRBV18
CASSFFGGNNEQFF | TGTGCCAGCAGCTTCTTCGGGGGGAACAATGAGCAGTTCTTC | TRBD2 | . | TRBJ2-1 | TRBV7-2
CASSLAGARQPQHF | TGTGCCAGCAGTTTAGCGGGGGCGCGGCAGCCCCAGCATTTT | . | few | TRBJ1-5 | TRBV27
CAGGQYNEQFF | TGTGCCGGTGGACAGTACAATGAGCAGTTCTTC | . | . | TRBJ2-1 | TRBV6-5
CASSESTSVVNEQFF | TGCGCCAGCAGTGAGTCCACTAGCGTTGTGAATGAGCAGTTCTTC | TRBD2 | . | TRBJ2-1 | TRBV10-2
CASSYERGTNTGELFF | TGTGCCAGCAGCTACGAACGAGGGACAAACACCGGGGAGCTGTTTTTT | . | . | TRBJ2-2 | TRBV7-3
CASSLGIAGGTADTQYF | TGTGCCAGCAGCTTAGGGATAGCGGGGGGGACGGCAGATACGCAGTATTTT | TRBD2 | . | TRBJ2-3 | TRBV7-8
CASSFSRGGELFF | TGTGCCAGCAGCTTTTCAAGAGGCGGGGAGCTGTTTTTT | . | . | TRBJ2-2 | TRBV11-2
CASSYPGMQYEQYF | TGTGCCAGCAGTTACCCGGGGATGCAGTACGAGCAGTACTTC | . | . | TRBJ2-7 | TRBV6-2/TRBV6-3
CASRSDSSLGNQPQHF | TGTGCCAGCAGGTCCGACAGCAGCTTGGGAAATCAGCCCCAGCATTTT | . | . | TRBJ1-5 | TRBV5-8
CASSLFESQPQHF | TGTGCCAGCAGCTTGTTTGAGTCGCAGCCCCAGCATTTT | . | . | TRBJ1-5 | TRBV5-6
CASSPGTAGYGYTF | TGTGCCAGCAGCCCCGGGACAGCCGGCTATGGCTACACCTTC | TRBD1 | . | TRBJ1-2 | TRBV7-9
CSVGQGGPEQFF | TGCAGCGTCGGACAGGGGGGGCCTGAGCAGTTCTTC | TRBD1 | once | TRBJ2-1 | TRBV29-1
CASSPTGQGSYEKLFF | TGTGCCAGCAGCCCAACGGGACAGGGGTCATACGAAAAACTGTTTTTT | TRBD1 | once | TRBJ1-4 | TRBV7-9
CASSQRLSREGEEQFF | TGCGCCAGCAGCCAGAGACTCTCCCGGGAGGGCGAGGAGCAGTTCTTC | TRBD2 | . | TRBJ2-1 | TRBV4-3
CASSYDGGKGSPLHF | TGTGCCAGCAGTTACGATGGGGGGAAAGGTTCACCCCTCCACTTT | . | . | TRBJ1-6 | TRBV6-5
CASSPRGSQETQYF | TGTGCCAGCAGCCCCAGGGGCAGCCAAGAGACCCAGTACTTC | . | once | TRBJ2-5 | TRBV5-6
CASSLASLADVGTQYF | TGCGCCAGCAGCTTGGCCTCTCTAGCTGACGTGGGGACCCAGTACTTC | . | . | TRBJ2-5 | TRBV5-1
CASRTLGTGELFF | TGTGCCAGCAGAACACTAGGGACCGGGGAGCTGTTTTTT | . | many | TRBJ2-2 | TRBV6-5
CASRTGYSGYTF | TGTGCCAGTCGGACAGGGTATAGTGGCTACACCTTC | TRBD1 | . | TRBJ1-2 | TRBV27
CASRPDRVNEQFF | TGTGCCAGCAGGCCGGACAGGGTCAATGAGCAGTTCTTC | TRBD1 | few | TRBJ2-1 | TRBV28
CASSQATGDSYNEQFF | TGCGCCAGCAGCCAAGCGACAGGGGACTCCTACAATGAGCAGTTCTTC | TRBD1 | . | TRBJ2-1 | TRBV4-1
CASSQDFRLAGGNNEQFF | TGCGCCAGCAGCCAAGATTTCCGACTAGCGGGGGGGAACAATGAGCAGTTCTTC | TRBD2 | . | TRBJ2-1 | TRBV4-1
CASSPPWERQETQYF | TGTGCCAGCAGCCCCCCGTGGGAGAGACAAGAGACCCAGTACTTC | . | . | TRBJ2-5 | TRBV3-1/TRBV3-2
CASSLYEGNTIYF | TGTGCCAGCAGTTTGTACGAGGGAAACACCATATATTTT | . | . | TRBJ1-3 | TRBV12-3/TRBV12-4
CASSQRQGALINTGELFF | TGTGCCAGCAGCCAGCGACAGGGGGCCCTAATTAACACCGGGGAGCTGTTTTTT | TRBD1 | . | TRBJ2-2 | TRBV6-2/TRBV6-3
CASSARATGTGTDTQYF | TGTGCCAGCAGCGCCCGGGCCACAGGGACGGGCACAGATACGCAGTATTTT | . | . | TRBJ2-3 | TRBV14
CASSKRVGGVTDTQYF | TGTGCCAGCAGTAAGAGGGTCGGGGGGGTCACAGATACGCAGTATTTT | TRBD2 | . | TRBJ2-3 | TRBV27
CASRQGSYNEQFF | TGCGCCAGTCGCCAGGGCTCCTACAATGAGCAGTTCTTC | . | . | TRBJ2-1 | TRBV5-1
CASSKQRGGVDTQYF | TGTGCCAGCAGTAAACAGCGGGGGGGTGTAGATACGCAGTATTTT | TRBD2 | . | TRBJ2-3 | TRBV3-1/TRBV3-2
CATSPGRRALYNEQFF | TGTGCCACCAGCCCGGGAAGACGGGCACTCTACAATGAGCAGTTCTTC | . | . | TRBJ2-1 | TRBV15
CASRPEIADEETQYF | TGTGCCAGCCGACCGGAAATAGCAGACGAAGAGACCCAGTACTTC | . | . | TRBJ2-5 | TRBV3-1/TRBV3-2